This is a list of T cell receptor beta chains from one sample in a study of T cells in Graves' hyperthyroidism and ophthalmopathy. TCRdb processed the multiplex PCR reads anew with MiXCR; each CDR3 protein has one entry. The sample has more than 300,000 distinct CDR3 sequences; about a sixth are singletons. Sequenced input: blood. These receptors were taken from a woman in her 30s with Graves' hyperthyroidism that later progressed to Graves' ophthalmopathy. The CDR3 runs from the conserved cysteine through the conserved F or W. The D gene is left open where the match is weak. Part of the rows lack a size; the others show once, few, many or a class for expanded clones.

V: TRBV10-3; size: NA; D: TRBD2; J: TRBJ2-2; length: 16; DNA: TGTGCCATCCCGAAGACTAGCGGGAGCCTCACCGGGGAGCTGTTTTTT; CDR3: CAIPKTSGSLTGELFF
V: TRBV27; size: NA; D: TRBD2; J: TRBJ2-1; length: 16; DNA: TGTGCCAGCAGTCAACTAGCGGGGGGGCCCTACAATGAGCAGTTCTTC; CDR3: CASSQLAGGPYNEQFF
V: TRBV28; size: NA; D: NA; J: TRBJ2-5; length: 14; DNA: TGTGCCAGCAGTTTAAGAGACGGGCAAGAGACCCAGTACTTC; CDR3: CASSLRDGQETQYF
V: TRBV12-3/TRBV12-4; size: many; D: NA; J: TRBJ1-1; length: 13; DNA: TGTGCCAGCAGTTTGTCTACAGGGCTTGAAGCTTTCTTT; CDR3: CASSLSTGLEAFF
V: TRBV27; size: many; D: NA; J: TRBJ2-7; length: 16; DNA: TGTGCCAGCAGTTTATCTCGGCGGGGGCCATCCTACGAGCAGTACTTC; CDR3: CASSLSRRGPSYEQYF
V: TRBV12-3/TRBV12-4; size: many; D: TRBD2; J: TRBJ2-1; length: 16; DNA: TGTGCCAGCAGCCTCAGACTAGCGGGGGCCTACAATGAGCAGTTCTTC; CDR3: CASSLRLAGAYNEQFF
V: TRBV6-1; size: many; D: NA; J: TRBJ1-2; length: 15; DNA: TGTGCCAGCAGTGAGTACAACGGACAGTACAGGAGCTACACCTTC; CDR3: CASSEYNGQYRSYTF
V: TRBV27; size: many; D: NA; J: TRBJ1-6; length: 13; DNA: TGTGCCAGCAGTCTGACCGCCCCGGGACCCCTCCACTTT; CDR3: CASSLTAPGPLHF
V: TRBV12-3/TRBV12-4; size: many; D: TRBD1; J: TRBJ1-2; length: 13; DNA: TGTGCCAGCAGTCGACAGGGCATCTATGGCTACACCTTC; CDR3: CASSRQGIYGYTF
V: TRBV5-1; size: many; D: TRBD2; J: TRBJ2-3; length: 19; DNA: TGCGCCAGCAGCGACGCCGGGACTAGCGGGGGGTCCCCAGCGAATACGCAGTATTTT; CDR3: CASSDAGTSGGSPANTQYF
V: TRBV7-9; size: few; D: TRBD1; J: TRBJ2-5; length: 17; DNA: TGTGCCAGCAGCTTCGGACAGGGACTGATGCTCCAAGAGACCCAGTACTTC; CDR3: CASSFGQGLMLQETQYF
V: TRBV28; size: few; D: NA; J: TRBJ1-5; length: 13; DNA: TGTGCCAGCTTAACAGGGAATAATCAGCCCCAGCATTTT; CDR3: CASLTGNNQPQHF
V: TRBV20-1; size: NA; D: NA; J: TRBJ1-1; length: 11; DNA: TGCAGTGCTAGAGACCCGGGAACGGCTTTCTTT; CDR3: CSARDPGTAFF
V: TRBV7-9; size: NA; D: NA; J: TRBJ2-3; length: 15; DNA: TGTGCCAGCAGCCGGTCCGGGACCCCGATCGATACGCAGTATTTT; CDR3: CASSRSGTPIDTQYF
V: TRBV12-3/TRBV12-4; size: many; D: TRBD1; J: TRBJ2-7; length: 14; DNA: TGTGCCAGCAGCGCCGGGACAGGGACCTACGAGCAGTACTTC; CDR3: CASSAGTGTYEQYF
V: TRBV20-1; size: NA; D: NA; J: TRBJ1-1; length: 12; DNA: TGCAGTGCGGGCAGGAGGAACACTGAAGCTTTCTTT; CDR3: CSAGRRNTEAFF
V: TRBV12-3/TRBV12-4; size: many; D: NA; J: TRBJ2-7; length: 14; DNA: TGTGCCAGCAGTTTTGCGTACCTAGACTACGAGCAGTACTTC; CDR3: CASSFAYLDYEQYF
V: TRBV7-9; size: NA; D: NA; J: TRBJ1-3; length: 17; DNA: TGTGCCAGCAGCTTAAACCCGGGTCTAAGCTCTGGAAACACCATATATTTT; CDR3: CASSLNPGLSSGNTIYF
V: TRBV7-9; size: many; D: TRBD2; J: TRBJ2-5; length: 19; DNA: TGTGCCAGCAGCCCGACCCGGACTAGCGGGACTAGGCGGTTGGGGGCCCAGTACTTC; CDR3: CASSPTRTSGTRRLGAQYF
V: TRBV6-1; size: many; D: NA; J: TRBJ2-3; length: 17; DNA: TGTGCCAGCAGACAGGGAGCAAACTACAGAAGCACAGATACGCAGTATTTT; CDR3: CASRQGANYRSTDTQYF
V: TRBV9; size: NA; D: TRBD1; J: TRBJ2-7; length: 13; DNA: TGTGCCAGCAGCGCGCTACAGGGGTACGAGCAGTACTTC; CDR3: CASSALQGYEQYF
V: TRBV20-1; size: NA; D: TRBD1; J: TRBJ2-3; length: 15; DNA: TGCAGTGCTACCCGTACAGGGACAGGGACGGATACGCAGTATTTT; CDR3: CSATRTGTGTDTQYF
V: TRBV3-1; size: once; D: NA; J: TRBJ2-1; length: 15; DNA: TGTGCCAGCAGCCGAGACTTTAGTGGTTACAATGAGCAGTTCTTC; CDR3: CASSRDFSGYNEQFF
V: TRBV7-8; size: few; D: TRBD2; J: TRBJ2-1; length: 14; DNA: TGTGCCAGCAGCAGGCGGGAGGACTACAATGAGCAGTTCTTC; CDR3: CASSRREDYNEQFF
V: TRBV20-1; size: many; D: NA; J: TRBJ1-4; length: 15; DNA: TGCAGTGCTAGAGATTCGGGGGCAACTAATGAAAAACTGTTTTTT; CDR3: CSARDSGATNEKLFF